This T cell receptor (beta chain) was recovered during a study of CD8 T cells in ankylosing spondylitis. Notes on the study in general: Matched ankylosing spondylitis synovial fluid reportedly contained a significantly enriched population of disease-linked clones.

For this clonotype: What it binds is not known.

MiXCR, applied by TCRdb to the 5' RACE reads, yields one record per CDR3 protein. The table records under 150,000 distinct CDR3 sequences, roughly an eighth of them present only once. V lost 4 bases to trimming and J lost 1 base; unmatched junction nucleotides: 4. In germline, CDR1 is SGDLS, CDR2 YYNGEE. This CDR3 comprises 16 residues. V gene TRBV9 combines with J gene TRBJ2-3, with 12 bases that match TRBD2. This clonotype was obtained from a female donor with ankylosing spondylitis or in good health (not recorded which). Sequenced: blood, either unsorted or a sorted T cell fraction (not recorded which). The CDR3 region is CASSTRLAGGTDTQYF. The CDR3 DNA reads TGTGCCAGCAGCACCCGACTAGCGGGGGGCACAGATACGCAGTATTTT.